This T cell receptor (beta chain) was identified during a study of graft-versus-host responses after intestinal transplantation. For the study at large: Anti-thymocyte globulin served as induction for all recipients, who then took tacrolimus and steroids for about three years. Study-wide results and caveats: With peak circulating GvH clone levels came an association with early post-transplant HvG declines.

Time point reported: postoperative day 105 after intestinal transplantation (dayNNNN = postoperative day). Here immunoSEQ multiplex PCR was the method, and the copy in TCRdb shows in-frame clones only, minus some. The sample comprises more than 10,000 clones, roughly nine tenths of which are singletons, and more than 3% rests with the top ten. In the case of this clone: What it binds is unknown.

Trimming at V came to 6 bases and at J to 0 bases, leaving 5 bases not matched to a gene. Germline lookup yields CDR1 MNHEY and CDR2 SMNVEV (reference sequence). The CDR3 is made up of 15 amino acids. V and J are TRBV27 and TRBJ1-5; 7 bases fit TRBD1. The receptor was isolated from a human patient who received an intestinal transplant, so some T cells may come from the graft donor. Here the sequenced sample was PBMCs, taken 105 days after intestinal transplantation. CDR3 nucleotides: TGTGCCAGCAGCAGGGACAGTTATAGCAATCAGCCCCAGCATTTT. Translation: CASSRDSYSNQPQHF.